These 4 T cell receptor beta chains originate from one sample sequenced in a study of cytomegalovirus exposure and HLA in healthy donors. Primers for the PCR totalled 60 Vbeta and 13 Jbeta. Produced via immunoSEQ multiplex PCR; TCRdb's table is partial and in-frame only. The sample lists about 55,000 clones; approximately 78% were seen once. Sample: PBMCs. The receptor source for this set is a female donor in good health and CMV-seronegative.

The chain links TRBV7-3 to TRBJ2-5, with 9 positions matching TRBD1. The V and J ends lost 5 bases and 5 bases, in that order; junction bases with no gene match: 3. The CDR3 is made up of 13 amino acids. From germline, CDR1 is SGHTA and CDR2 FQGTGA. This CDR3 reads CASSPDRGETQYF. The CDR3 nucleotides read TGTGCCAGCAGCCCGGACAGGGGTGAGACCCAGTACTTC.

The J gene is TRBJ2-5, the V gene TRBV9; the D gene is possibly TRBD1 (7 bases). V dropped 0 bases and J dropped 5 bases, with 11 bases sitting between them. Germline lookup yields CDR1 SGDLS and CDR2 YYNGEE. This CDR3 spans 14 amino acids. CDR3 DNA sequence: TGTGCCAGCAGCGTAGAGGCAGGGGGGGAGACCCAGTACTTC. Translating gives CASSVEAGGETQYF.

The J gene is TRBJ2-5, the V gene TRBV5-1; 10 bases align to TRBD2. V lost 4 bases, J lost 4 bases, and 13 bases stayed unmatched. The CDR3 totals 17 residues. Germline V gene lookup returns CDR1 SGHRS and CDR2 YFSETQ. CDR3 protein: CASSTRDPSGGGETQYF. The CDR3 DNA reads TGCGCCAGCAGCACTCGAGACCCTAGCGGGGGCGGAGAGACCCAGTACTTC.

V usage is TRBV9 and J usage is TRBJ1-1, with D unresolved. V was cut by 3 bases and J by 7 bases, with 7 bases left in between. Per germline, CDR1 SGDLS and CDR2 YYNGEE. CDR3 length: 11 residues. CDR3 nucleotides: TGTGCCAGCAGCGGGCCGGGTGAAGCTTTCTTT. This sequence encodes CASSGPGEAFF.